Below, 5 T cell receptor beta chains from the same sample are listed, as sequenced in a study of T cells in Graves' hyperthyroidism and ophthalmopathy. Authors of the study amplified TCR beta CDR3 regions from RNA transcripts. HTBI primers were the set used in a first-round RT-PCR of the TCR CDR3. A single record per CDR3 protein comes from TCRdb applying MiXCR to the multiplex PCR reads. The data hold about 600,000 distinct CDR3 sequences, with around 14% observed a single time. The sample taken for sequencing was blood. These TCRs come from a young woman with Graves' ophthalmopathy.

J is TRBJ1-5 and V is TRBV28; 8 nucleotides line up with TRBD1. In germline, CDR1 is MDHEN, CDR2 SYDVKM. With 4 bases clipped from V and 3 bases from J, the junction kept 8 bases outside the gene matches. The length of the CDR3 is 16 residues. CDR3 sequence: CASSSAGQVLNQPQHF. The CDR3 region has the DNA TGTGCCAGCAGTTCCGCGGGACAGGTTCTCAATCAGCCCCAGCATTTT.

In this sample, this clonotype turned up many times. This rearrangement joins TRBV19 to TRBJ1-2; 7 positions agree with TRBD1. There are 12 residues in the CDR3. Germline trimming cut 10 bases from V and 6 bases from J; bases unmatched to any gene: 8. CDR1 and CDR2 (germline): LNHDA, SQIVND (reference sequence). For the CDR3, the DNA is TGTGCCACCCGAGGGACAGTGGATGGCTACACCTTC. Its protein is CATRGTVDGYTF.

This clonotype was counted at least ten times. The rearrangement links TRBV12-3 or TRBV12-4 to TRBJ2-2; D might be TRBD1 (6 bases). This CDR3 is 14 amino acids long. V dropped 2 bases and J dropped 7 bases, with 11 bases sitting between them. This chain's CDR3 is CASSLSRGGGELFF. For the CDR3, the DNA is TGTGCCAGCAGTTTATCGCGAGGGGGCGGGGAGCTGTTTTTT.

At least ten counts were recorded for this clonotype. This rearrangement joins TRBV12-3 or TRBV12-4 to TRBJ2-1, with a possible D match to TRBD2 (6 bases). Between the trimmed V and J ends, which lost 5 bases and 4 bases, there was a span of 18 bases. The CDR3 sequence is 16 residues long. The CDR3 sequence: CASSTDSGVAYNEQFF. The CDR3 nucleotides are TGTGCCAGCAGTACCGATTCGGGAGTTGCTTACAATGAGCAGTTCTTC.

In this sample, this clonotype turned up many times. The rearrangement uses TRBV11-3 and TRBJ2-1; no clear D gene. Trimming left V 5 bases short and J 6 bases short, with 8 bases between. This CDR3 has 12 amino acids. Germline V gene sequence: CDR1 SGHNT, CDR2 YENEEA. This CDR3 reads CASSPSGNEQFF. CDR3 coding DNA: TGTGCCAGCAGCCCGAGTGGCAATGAGCAGTTCTTC.